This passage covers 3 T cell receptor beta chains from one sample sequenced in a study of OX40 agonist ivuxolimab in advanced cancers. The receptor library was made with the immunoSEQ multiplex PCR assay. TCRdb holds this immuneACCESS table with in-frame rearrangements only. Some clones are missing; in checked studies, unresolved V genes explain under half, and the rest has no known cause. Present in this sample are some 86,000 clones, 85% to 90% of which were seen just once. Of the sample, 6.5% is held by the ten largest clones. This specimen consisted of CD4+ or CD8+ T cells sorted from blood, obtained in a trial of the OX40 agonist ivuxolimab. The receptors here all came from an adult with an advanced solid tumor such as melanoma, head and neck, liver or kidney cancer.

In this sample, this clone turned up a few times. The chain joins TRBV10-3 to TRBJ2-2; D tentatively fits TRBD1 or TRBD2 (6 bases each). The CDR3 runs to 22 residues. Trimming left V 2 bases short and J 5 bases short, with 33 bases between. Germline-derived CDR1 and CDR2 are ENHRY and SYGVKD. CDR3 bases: TGTGCCATCAGTGAGACCGGGGGCTGGGCCCAACAAGGTGGACAAGGGACCGGGGAGCTGTTTTTT. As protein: CAISETGGWAQQGGQGTGELFF.

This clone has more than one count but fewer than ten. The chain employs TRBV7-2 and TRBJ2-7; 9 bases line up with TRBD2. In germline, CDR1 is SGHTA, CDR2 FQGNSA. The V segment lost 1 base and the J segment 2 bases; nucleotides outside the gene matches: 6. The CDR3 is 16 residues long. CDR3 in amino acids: CASSLVSAGGTYEQYF. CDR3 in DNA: TGTGCCAGCAGCTTAGTTTCAGCGGGGGGAACCTACGAGCAGTACTTC.

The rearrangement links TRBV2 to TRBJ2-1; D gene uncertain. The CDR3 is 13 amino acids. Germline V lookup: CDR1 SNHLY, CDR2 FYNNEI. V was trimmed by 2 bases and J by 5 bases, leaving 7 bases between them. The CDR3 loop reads CASSELVHNEQFF. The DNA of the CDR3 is TGTGCCAGCAGTGAATTGGTACACAATGAGCAGTTCTTC.